This T cell receptor (beta chain) is drawn from a study of long-term antiretroviral therapy in people with HIV. Version v3.0 of the immunoSEQ assay was performed at survey level. Data came from immunoSEQ multiplex PCR; TCRdb stores just in-frame clones and leaves some out. The sample shows approximately 21,000 clones, 82% of them seen only once. This clone has only a few counts. V was clipped by 2 bases and J by 2 bases, with 12 bases between them. This CDR3 region has 15 residues. CDR1 is SEHNR and CDR2 is FQNEAQ in the germline V gene (reference sequence). The source material was unsorted PBMCs, sampled at the start of antiretroviral therapy. J is TRBJ1-2 and V is TRBV7-9; D is unclear. The source is a man aged 45-65 years with HIV. CDR3 in amino acids: CASSLIDGRNYGYTF. The CDR3 DNA reads as TGTGCCAGCAGCTTAATAGACGGGAGGAACTATGGCTACACCTTC.